This TCR beta chain is from a study of blood T cells in healthy people across ages. Study-level findings and limits: Relative to aged donors, long-lived donors carried more naive CD4+ cells and displayed higher diversity.

In regard to this clonotype: What it binds is not known.

Using a J-beta primer mix together with a sample-barcoded 5' primer, a second PCR was run for about 7 to 12 cycles. Researchers report that each sample yielded at least 2.5 million CDR3-containing paired-end reads. TCRdb redid the calling of the 5' RACE reads with MiXCR, one entry per CDR3 protein. The sample records fewer than 2 million distinct CDR3 sequences, 35% to 50% being singletons. Germline values: CDR1 DFQATT, CDR2 SNEGSKA (reference sequence). This CDR3 has 13 residues. Deletions cut 5 bases from V and 0 bases from J, with 9 bases between. This receptor was taken from a human donor in good health. The chain combines TRBV20-1 with TRBJ2-3; possibly TRBD1 for D (6 bases). The specimen was blood. The CDR3 DNA is TGCAGTGCTGGGGGCTTCAGCACAGATACGCAGTATTTT. This encodes CSAGGFSTDTQYF.